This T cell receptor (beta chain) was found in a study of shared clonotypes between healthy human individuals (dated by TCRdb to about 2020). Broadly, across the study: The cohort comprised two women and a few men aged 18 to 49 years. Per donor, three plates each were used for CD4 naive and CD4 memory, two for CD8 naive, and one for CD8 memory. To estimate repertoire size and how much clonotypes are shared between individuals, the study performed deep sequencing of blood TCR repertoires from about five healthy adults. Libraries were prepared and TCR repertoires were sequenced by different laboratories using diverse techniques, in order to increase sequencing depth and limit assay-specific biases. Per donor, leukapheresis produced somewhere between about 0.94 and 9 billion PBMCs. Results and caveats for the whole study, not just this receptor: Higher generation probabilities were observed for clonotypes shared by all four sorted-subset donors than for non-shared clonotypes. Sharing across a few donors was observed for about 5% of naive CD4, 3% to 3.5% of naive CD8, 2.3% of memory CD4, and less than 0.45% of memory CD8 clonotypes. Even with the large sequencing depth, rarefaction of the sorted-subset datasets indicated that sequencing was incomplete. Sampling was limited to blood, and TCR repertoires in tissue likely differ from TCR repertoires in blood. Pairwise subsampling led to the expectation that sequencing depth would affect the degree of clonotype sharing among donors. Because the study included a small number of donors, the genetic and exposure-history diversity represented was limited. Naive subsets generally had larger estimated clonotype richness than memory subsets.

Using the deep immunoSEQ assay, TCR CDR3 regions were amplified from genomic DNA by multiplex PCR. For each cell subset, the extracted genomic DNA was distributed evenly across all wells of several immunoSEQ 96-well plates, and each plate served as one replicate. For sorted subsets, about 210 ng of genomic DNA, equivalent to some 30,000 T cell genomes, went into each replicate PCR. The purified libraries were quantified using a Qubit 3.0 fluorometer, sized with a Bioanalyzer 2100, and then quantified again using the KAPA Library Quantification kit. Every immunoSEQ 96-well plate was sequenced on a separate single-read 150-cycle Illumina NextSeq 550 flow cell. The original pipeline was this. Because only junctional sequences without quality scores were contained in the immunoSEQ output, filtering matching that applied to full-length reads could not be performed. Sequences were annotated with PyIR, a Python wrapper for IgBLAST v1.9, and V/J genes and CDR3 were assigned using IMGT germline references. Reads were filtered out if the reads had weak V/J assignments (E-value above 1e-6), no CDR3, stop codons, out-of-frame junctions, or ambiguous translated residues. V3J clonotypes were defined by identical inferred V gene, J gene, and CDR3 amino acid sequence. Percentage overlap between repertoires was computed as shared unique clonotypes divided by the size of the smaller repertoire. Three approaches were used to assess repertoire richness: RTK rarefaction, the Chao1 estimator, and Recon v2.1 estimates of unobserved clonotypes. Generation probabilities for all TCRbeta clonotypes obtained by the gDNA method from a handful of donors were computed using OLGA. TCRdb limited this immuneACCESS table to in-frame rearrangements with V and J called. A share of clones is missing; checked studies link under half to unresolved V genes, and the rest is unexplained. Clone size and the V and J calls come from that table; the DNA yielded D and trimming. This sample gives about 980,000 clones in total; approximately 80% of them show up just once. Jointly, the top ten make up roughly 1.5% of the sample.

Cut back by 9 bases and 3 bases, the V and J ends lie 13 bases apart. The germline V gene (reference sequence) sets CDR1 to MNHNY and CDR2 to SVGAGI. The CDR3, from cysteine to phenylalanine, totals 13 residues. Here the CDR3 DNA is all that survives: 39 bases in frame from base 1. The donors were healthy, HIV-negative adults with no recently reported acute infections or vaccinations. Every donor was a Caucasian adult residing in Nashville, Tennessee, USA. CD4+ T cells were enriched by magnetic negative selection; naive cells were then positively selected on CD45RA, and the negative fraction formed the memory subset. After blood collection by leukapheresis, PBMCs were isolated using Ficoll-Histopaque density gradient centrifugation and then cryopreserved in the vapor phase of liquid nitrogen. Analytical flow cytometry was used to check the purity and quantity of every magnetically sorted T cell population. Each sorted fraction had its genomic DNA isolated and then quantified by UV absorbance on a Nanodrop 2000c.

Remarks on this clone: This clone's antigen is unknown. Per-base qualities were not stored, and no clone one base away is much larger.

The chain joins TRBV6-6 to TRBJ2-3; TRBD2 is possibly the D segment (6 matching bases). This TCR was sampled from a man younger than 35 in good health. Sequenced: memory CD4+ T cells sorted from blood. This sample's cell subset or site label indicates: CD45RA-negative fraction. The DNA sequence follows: TGTGCCAGTTCTGGCCGGGGGACAGATACGCAGTATTTT. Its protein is CASSGRGTDTQYF.